This T cell receptor (beta chain) emerged from a study of T cell responses to AZD1222 COVID-19 vaccine. Findings and limits, study-wide: The study reported that nearly half of spike-specific TCRs target unmutated variant regions. Donors skewed white British and female; clonal diversity was possibly underestimated. Repertoires were obtained solely post-peak T cell response.

Some clones are missing from TCRdb's copy, which holds only in-frame ones; the method was immunoSEQ multiplex PCR. The table lists around 130,000 clones, over 85% of them singletons. Germline V CDR1 and CDR2: SGHTA, FQGNSA. Trimming removed 0 bases from V and 7 bases from J; junction bases left unmatched: 3. The CDR3 has 14 amino acids. A note on this clone: Its cognate antigen is unknown.

The material sequenced was peripheral blood, taken on day 0 of AZD1222 vaccination. The TCR was taken from an adult in good health. The chain combines TRBV7-2 with TRBJ2-1; the match to TRBD1 covers 7 bases. DNA of the CDR3: TGTGCCAGCAGCTTAGCAGGGGGCGTGAATGAGCAGTTCTTC. It translates to CASSLAGGVNEQFF. The complete variable domain, with remaining parts taken from reference TRBV7-2 and TRBJ2-1, reads GAGVSQSPSNKVTEKGKDVELRCDPISGHTALYWYRQSLGQGLEFLIYFQGNSAPDKSGLPSDRFSAERTGGSVSTLTIQRTQQEDSAVYLCASSLAGGVNEQFFGPGTRLTVL.